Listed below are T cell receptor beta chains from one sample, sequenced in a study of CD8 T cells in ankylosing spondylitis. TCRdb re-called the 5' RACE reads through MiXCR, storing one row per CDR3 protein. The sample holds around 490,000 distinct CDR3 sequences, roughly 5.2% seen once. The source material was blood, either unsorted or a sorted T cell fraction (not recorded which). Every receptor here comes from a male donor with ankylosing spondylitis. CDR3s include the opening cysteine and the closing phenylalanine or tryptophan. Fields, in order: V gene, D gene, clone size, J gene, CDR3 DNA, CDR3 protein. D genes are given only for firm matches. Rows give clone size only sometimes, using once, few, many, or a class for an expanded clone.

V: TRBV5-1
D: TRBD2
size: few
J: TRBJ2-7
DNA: TGCGCCAGCAACTTAGCGGGAGGGCAGAGCGAGCAGTACTTC
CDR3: CASNLAGGQSEQYF

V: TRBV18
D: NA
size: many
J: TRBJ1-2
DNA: TGTGCCAGCTCGCGGGACTCTAACGGAGATGGCTACACCTTC
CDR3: CASSRDSNGDGYTF

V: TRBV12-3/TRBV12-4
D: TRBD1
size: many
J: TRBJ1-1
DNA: TGTGCCAGCAGTCCTAACGACAGGGGCAACACTGAAGCTTTCTTT
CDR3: CASSPNDRGNTEAFF

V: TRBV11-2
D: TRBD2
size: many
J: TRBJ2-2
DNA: TGTGCCAGCAGCCTACCTCGTGGCGGGGGGCTAACCGGGGAGCTGTTTTTT
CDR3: CASSLPRGGGLTGELFF

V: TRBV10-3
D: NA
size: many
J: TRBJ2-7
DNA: TGTGCCATCAGTGTGGATTCCTACGAGCAGTACTTC
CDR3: CAISVDSYEQYF

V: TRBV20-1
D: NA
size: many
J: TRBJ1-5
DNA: TGCAGTGCCCGAGATGGACAAAAACCCTACAATCAGCCCCAGCATTTT
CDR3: CSARDGQKPYNQPQHF

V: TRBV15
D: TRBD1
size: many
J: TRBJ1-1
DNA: TGTGCCACCAGCAGTCAAAATTCCGGGACAGGGCACACTGAAGCTTTCTTT
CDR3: CATSSQNSGTGHTEAFF

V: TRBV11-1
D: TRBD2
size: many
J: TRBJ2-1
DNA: TGTGCCAGCAGCTTAGCGGCGGGAGCCGTTCGAGAGCAGTTCTTC
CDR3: CASSLAAGAVREQFF

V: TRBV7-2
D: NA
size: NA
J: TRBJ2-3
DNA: TGTGCCAGCAGCTTAATTATGGGCGGGCTTAGCACAGATACGCAGTATTTT
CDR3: CASSLIMGGLSTDTQYF

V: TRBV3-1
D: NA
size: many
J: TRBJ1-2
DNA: TGTGCCAGCAGCCAAGGGGAGGGGAACTATGGCTACACCTTC
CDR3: CASSQGEGNYGYTF